The clone carrying this T cell receptor (beta chain) has a single count. Method: immunoSEQ multiplex PCR; TCRdb's copy keeps in-frame clones and lacks some. The sample lists 25,000 to 30,000 clones, around four fifths occurring once. These data are taken from a study of OX40 agonist ivuxolimab in advanced cancers. Study-wide background: Patients received ivuxolimab, an intravenous treatment, every 2 weeks at 0.01 to 10 mg/kg. Among those treated, three patients had partial responses, one with hepatocellular carcinoma and two with cutaneous melanoma.

Per the germline V gene, CDR1 is SGHDT and CDR2 is YYEEEE. After removal of 4 bases from V and 4 bases from J, the junction contained 2 bases not matched to a gene. This CDR3 is 13 amino acids long. The sample consisted of CD4+ or CD8+ T cells sorted from blood, taken in a trial of the OX40 agonist ivuxolimab. The chain has TRBV5-6 and TRBJ2-1, with 7 bases fitting TRBD1. The clonotype originates from an adult with an advanced solid tumor such as melanoma, head and neck, liver or kidney cancer. CDR3 sequence reads: CASSRDSYNEQFF. The CDR3 nucleotides are TGTGCCAGCAGCCGGGACAGTTACAATGAGCAGTTCTTC.